These 29 T cell receptor beta chains were all obtained from the same sample, sequenced in a study of cytomegalovirus exposure and HLA in healthy donors (dated by TCRdb to about 2017). The library was made by the immunoSEQ multiplex PCR assay. For the multiplex PCR, a mixture combining 60 forward primers for TCR Vbeta segments and 13 reverse primers for TCR Jbeta segments was used. In its TCRdb copy, this immuneACCESS table keeps in-frame sequences only and misses some clones. Where compared with another copy, unresolved V genes explain less than half of these, and the others have no known cause. For this sample the table gives some 150,000 clones, of which around 80% were detected only once. The top ten clonotypes cover 5% to 6.5% of the sample. Sequencing input: PBMCs. The source is a man under 40 in good health and CMV-seropositive.

This chain uses TRBV6-5 with TRBJ1-5, with D possibly being TRBD1 (6 bases). V lost 6 bases and J 6 bases, leaving 12 bases between the germline ends. CDR3 size: 13 residues. Germline V CDR1 and CDR2: MNHEY, SVGAGI. The CDR3: CASRPTGFQPQHF. As DNA, the CDR3 is TGTGCCAGCAGACCTACAGGGTTTCAGCCCCAGCATTTT.

The V gene is TRBV19, the J gene TRBJ2-3; D may be TRBD2 (5 bases). V was pared by 5 bases and J by 1 base, with 10 bases between. Germline V gene data show CDR1 as LNHDA and CDR2 as SQIVND (reference sequence). This CDR3 region has 14 residues. The DNA for the CDR3 is TGTGCCAGTAGTTTCTTTAGCGGCACAGATACGCAGTATTTT. This gives the protein CASSFFSGTDTQYF.

The chain couples TRBV7-2 to TRBJ2-7, with 10 bases lining up with TRBD1. V lost 4 bases and J lost 4; bases outside the gene matches: 13. CDR1 is SGHTA, CDR2 FQGNSA, per germline. This CDR3 contains 17 residues. The CDR3 DNA sequence: TGTGCCAGCAGCTCAGCCCGACAGGGGGCGCATCAATACGAGCAGTACTTC. This translates into CASSSARQGAHQYEQYF.

The chain combines TRBV6-4 with TRBJ2-3; D call uncertain. Germline V CDR1 and CDR2: MRHNA, SNTAGT. The CDR3 totals 13 residues. V dropped 0 bases and J dropped 2 bases, with 3 bases sitting between them. In DNA, the CDR3 is TGTGCCAGCAGTGACTCGGCCACAGATACGCAGTATTTT. The encoded protein is CASSDSATDTQYF.

This clone was detected only once. The rearrangement links TRBV15 to TRBJ1-2; D is uncertain. V dropped 1 base and J dropped 4 bases, with 13 bases sitting between them. Germline lookup yields CDR1 LNHNV and CDR2 YYDKDF (reference sequence). The CDR3 loop spans 15 amino acids. CDR3 protein: CATSRARTDGYGYTF. The CDR3 DNA follows: TGTGCCACCAGCAGAGCCCGGACTGACGGCTATGGCTACACCTTC.

CDR3 in DNA: TGTGCCAGCAGCTCGAAGGGGGTTCGACAAGAGACCCAGTACTTC. Protein: CASSSKGVRQETQYF. The chain recombines TRBV7-9 with TRBJ2-5; possible D gene TRBD1, 6 bases. V lost 4 bases, J lost 2 bases, and 14 bases lay in between. The germline CDR1 and CDR2 sequences are SEHNR and FQNEAQ (reference sequence). This CDR3 region has 15 residues.

This chain joins TRBV19 and TRBJ1-2; unclear D gene. This CDR3 region has 12 residues. Trimming shortened V by 5 bases and J by 2 bases, and 6 bases separated the two germline ends. Germline CDR1 reads LNHDA; CDR2 reads SQIVND (reference sequence). Here the CDR3 reads CASSAENYGYTF. DNA of the CDR3: TGTGCCAGTAGTGCTGAGAACTATGGCTACACCTTC.

V and J are TRBV6-1 and TRBJ1-2; 7 bases are a match to TRBD1. This CDR3 is built from 16 residues. Germline V gene sequence: CDR1 MNHNS, CDR2 SASEGT. J gave up 0 bases and V 2 bases, and 6 bases lay outside the gene matches. CDR3 protein: CASSEHKTGSNYGYTF. The CDR3 nucleotides read TGTGCCAGCAGTGAACACAAGACAGGGTCTAACTATGGCTACACCTTC.

The J gene is TRBJ2-7, the V gene TRBV7-2; TRBD2 matches 10 bases. With 6 bases clipped from V and 3 bases from J, the junction kept 8 bases outside the gene matches. Germline V CDR1 and CDR2: SGHTA, FQGNSA. The CDR3 length is 15 residues. This chain's CDR3 is CASRLSGTSVYEQYF. Written as DNA, the CDR3 is TGTGCCAGCAGACTATCCGGGACTAGCGTCTACGAGCAGTACTTC.

The chain combines TRBV6-1 with TRBJ1-2, with TRBD1 as a possible D gene (6 bases). V lost 2 bases to trimming and J lost 2 bases, with 6 bases between them. Germline CDR1 MNHNS, CDR2 SASEGT. The CDR3 is 13 amino acids. The CDR3 reads CASSETGNYGYTF. In nucleotides, the CDR3 is TGTGCCAGCAGTGAAACAGGGAACTATGGCTACACCTTC.

The J gene is TRBJ2-3, the V gene TRBV4-2, with D perhaps TRBD1 (6 bases). V dropped 0 bases and J dropped 8 bases, with 21 bases sitting between them. Germline values: CDR1 LGHNA, CDR2 YNFKEQ. This CDR3 comprises 17 residues. Written as DNA, the CDR3 is TGTGCCAGCAGCCAAGATAATCAGGACAGTATTCGGGGTACGCAGTATTTT. Translated, it gives CASSQDNQDSIRGTQYF.

The chain employs TRBV9 and TRBJ2-3; TRBD1 is a possible D gene (5 bases). Trimming stripped 2 bases from V and 2 bases from J, with 12 bases between. The CDR3 is 15 amino acids. CDR1 and CDR2 from the germline V gene are SGDLS and YYNGEE. CDR3 sequence reads: CASSVWGRDTDTQYF. The CDR3 coding sequence is TGTGCCAGCAGCGTTTGGGGCAGGGACACAGATACGCAGTATTTT.

The V and J genes are TRBV5-1 and TRBJ2-7; TRBD1 agrees at 9 bases. The CDR3 runs to 13 residues. The germline V gene has CDR1 SGHRS and CDR2 YFSETQ. With V trimmed by 4 bases and J by 7 bases, 6 bases remained unmatched. The CDR3 DNA sequence: TGCGCCAGCAGCAAACAGGGGGCTGATGAGCAGTACTTC. Amino acid sequence: CASSKQGADEQYF.

J is TRBJ2-2 and V is TRBV4-1, with 9 bases identical to TRBD2. V dropped 4 bases and J dropped 1; count of bases not matched to a gene: 1. This CDR3 region has 15 residues. Germline V gene sequence: CDR1 MGHRA, CDR2 YSYEKL. Written as DNA, the CDR3 is TGCGCCAGCAGCCCGACTAGCGGGAACACCGGGGAGCTGTTTTTT. Translated: CASSPTSGNTGELFF.

In regard to this clone: The same CDR3 is also encoded by other DNA sequences in this sample. This rearrangement joins TRBV5-4 to TRBJ2-1, with TRBD2 matching 10 bases. The CDR3 consists of 16 residues. Germline-derived CDR1 and CDR2 are SGHNT and YYREEE (reference sequence). The ends lost 6 bases at V and 7 bases at J; junction bases unmatched: 13. CDR3 coding DNA: TGTGCCAGCACTTCGGGGGGGCTAGCGGGGGTGAATGAGCAGTTCTTC. Translating it yields CASTSGGLAGVNEQFF.

The chain recombines TRBV7-8 with TRBJ2-7; maybe TRBD2 (6 bases). The V and J ends lost 6 bases and 0 bases respectively, with 18 bases between them. The CDR3 extends over 16 amino acids. CDR1 is SGHVS, CDR2 FQNEAQ, per germline. The CDR3 coding sequence is TGTGCCAGCAGTTCAGGAGGGACCCTGATCTCCTACGAGCAGTACTTC. Amino acids: CASSSGGTLISYEQYF. The full variable domain, in which reference TRBV7-8 and TRBJ2-7 provide the parts outside the CDR3, is GAGVSQSPRYKVAKRGQDVALRCDPISGHVSLFWYQQALGQGPEFLTYFQNEAQLDKSGLPSDRFFAERPEGSVSTLKIQRTQQEDSAVYLCASSSGGTLISYEQYFGPGTRLTVT.

The chain combines TRBV19 with TRBJ2-7; TRBD1 matches at 9 bases. The CDR3 consists of 15 residues. Unmatched junction bases numbered 8, after V lost 1 base and J lost 7 bases. CDR1 and CDR2 (germline): LNHDA, SQIVND (reference sequence). The DNA of the CDR3 is TGTGCCAGTAGTATAGCGGGGACAGGGCCACTGGAGCAGTACTTC. Protein: CASSIAGTGPLEQYF.

This chain uses TRBV6-1 with TRBJ2-7, with 7 positions matching TRBD1. Per germline, CDR1 MNHNS and CDR2 SASEGT. The CDR3 loop spans 13 amino acids. V shed 11 bases, J shed 2 bases, and the junction held 9 bases outside the gene matches. CDR3 sequence (DNA): TGTGCCGCCTCGACAGGGCTCCCCTACGAGCAGTACTTC. It translates to CAASTGLPYEQYF.

The chain recombines TRBV2 with TRBJ2-5; 14 nucleotides match TRBD2. CDR1 SNHLY and CDR2 FYNNEI come from the germline V gene. The CDR3 totals 19 residues. V lost 6 bases and J lost 5; bases outside the gene matches: 17. The CDR3 nucleotides are TGTGCCAGCAGGAGTGACCTTGGACTAGCGGGAGGATATGGGGAGACCCAGTACTTC. Translation: CASRSDLGLAGGYGETQYF.

This chain links TRBV14 with TRBJ2-7; D is ambiguous. Trimming took off 4 bases at V and 0 bases at J, with 13 bases between the two ends. Germline CDR1 SGHDN, CDR2 FVKESK. CDR3 length: 15 amino acids. Here the CDR3 reads CASSPLTQSSYEQYF. CDR3 DNA: TGTGCCAGCAGCCCCCTGACTCAGAGCTCCTACGAGCAGTACTTC.

This chain links TRBV10-3 with TRBJ2-2; D not resolved. There are 15 residues in the CDR3. Germline CDR1 and CDR2: ENHRY and SYGVKD. Trimming pared 3 bases from V and 6 bases from J, leaving 14 bases between. CDR3: CAISDPTFLSGELFF. In DNA, the CDR3 is TGTGCCATCAGTGACCCCACATTTTTGTCCGGGGAGCTGTTTTTT.

The chain employs TRBV19 and TRBJ2-1; the match to TRBD2 covers 9 bases. CDR3 size: 15 residues. Germline CDR1 is LNHDA and CDR2 is SQIVND (reference sequence). J lost 6 bases, V lost 1 base, and 4 bases had no gene match. The CDR3 loop reads CASSIGGLAGNEQFF. CDR3 DNA sequence: TGTGCCAGTAGTATAGGGGGACTAGCAGGCAATGAGCAGTTCTTC.

The chain links TRBV28 to TRBJ1-5; D is uncertain. Germline CDR1 MDHEN, CDR2 SYDVKM. V lost 7 bases to trimming and J lost 9 bases, with 13 bases between them. The CDR3 has 12 amino acids. The CDR3 is CASTSGWAPQHF. The DNA for the CDR3 is TGTGCCAGCACGAGCGGGTGGGCGCCCCAGCATTTT.

The chain is built from TRBV21-1 and TRBJ2-2; TRBD1, as called in the table, went unchecked against the DNA. TRBV21-1 is deemed a pseudogene. CDR3 length: 16 residues. Written as DNA, the CDR3 is TGTGCCAGCAGTCCCCCGGGACAGCGGTGCTCCGGGGAGCTGTTTTTT. It is translated as CASSPPGQRCSGELFF.

The CDR3 loop reads CASDGTGVFYQPQHF. The CDR3 coding sequence is TGTGCCAGCGACGGGACAGGGGTCTTTTATCAGCCCCAGCATTTT. The V gene is TRBV21-1, the J gene TRBJ1-5; the D segment call TRBD1 is taken from the table without a DNA check. TRBV21-1 has pseudogene status. This CDR3 region has 15 residues.

This chain links TRBV6-6 with TRBJ2-2; D is unclear. V dropped 5 bases and J dropped 8 bases, with 6 bases sitting between them. This CDR3 region has 11 residues. The germline V gene has CDR1 MNHNY and CDR2 SVGAGI (reference sequence). CDR3 in amino acids: CASSHLGELFF. CDR3 sequence (DNA): TGTGCCAGCAGTCACCTAGGGGAGCTGTTTTTT.

V is TRBV28 and J is TRBJ2-7; D remains unclear. The CDR3 runs 15 residues. CDR1 MDHEN and CDR2 SYDVKM come from the germline V gene. The germline V and J ends were trimmed by 11 bases and 2 bases, with 22 bases remaining between them. CDR3 sequence (DNA): TGTGCCTCCTCTCGCGCCGCGAGGCGTCCCTACGAGCAGTACTTC. Residues: CASSRAARRPYEQYF.

This clone was detected once. J is TRBJ2-2 and V is TRBV11-3, with a weak D call TRBD2 (5 bases). This CDR3 comprises 15 residues. Between the trimmed V and J ends, which lost 4 bases and 1 base, there was a span of 10 bases. Germline loops: CDR1 SGHNT, CDR2 YENEEA. The CDR3 loop is CASSSDRENTGELFF. The CDR3 nucleotides are TGTGCCAGCAGCTCTGACCGGGAGAACACCGGGGAGCTGTTTTTT.

This clone was recorded once. CDR3 DNA: TGTGCCATTTTGACAGGAACGCGGGGCTACACCTTC. It is translated as CAILTGTRGYTF. This sequence joins TRBV19 and TRBJ1-2; perhaps TRBD1 as D (6 bases). Deletions cut 10 bases from V and 8 bases from J, with 17 bases between. The CDR3 covers 12 residues. Germline V gene sequence: CDR1 LNHDA, CDR2 SQIVND (reference sequence).